The rows below give T cell receptor beta chains drawn from one sample of a study of T cell responses to AZD1222 COVID-19 vaccine. Profiled with immunoSEQ multiplex PCR; TCRdb holds only in-frame clones, not every one. The repertoire includes about 110,000 clones, about 86% of them detected once, and roughly 9% sits in the top ten. The sample was peripheral blood, taken on day 0 of AZD1222 vaccination. These receptors all stem from an adult in good health. The CDR3 runs from the conserved cysteine through the conserved F or W. D genes are given only for firm matches. Not all rows give a size; the values are once, few, many and, for expanded clones, a class.

v_gene	d_gene	abundance	j_gene	CDR3aa	CDR3nt
TRBV7-2	TRBD2	-	TRBJ2-2	CASSPLAGGAGELFF	TGTGCCAGCAGCCCCCTAGCGGGTGGGGCCGGGGAGCTGTTTTTT
TRBV11-1	-	-	TRBJ1-6	CASSSRDSPLHF	TGTGCCAGCAGCTCCAGGGATTCACCCCTCCACTTT
TRBV30	-	-	TRBJ2-5	CAWSNSPADYTQYF	TGTGCCTGGAGTAATAGCCCGGCCGACTATACCCAGTACTTC
TRBV7-2	TRBD2	-	TRBJ2-1	CASSGPGLAGVGKFF	TGTGCCAGCAGCGGACCGGGACTAGCGGGAGTCGGGAAGTTCTTC
TRBV18	TRBD2	-	TRBJ2-5	CASSRTSGQETQYF	TGTGCCAGCTCACGGACTAGCGGGCAAGAGACCCAGTACTTC
TRBV5-1	TRBD1	few	TRBJ2-7	CASRTRDSTSYEQYF	TGCGCCAGCAGAACTCGGGACAGCACCTCCTACGAGCAGTACTTC
TRBV12-3/TRBV12-4	-	-	TRBJ1-2	CASSFLGSGGYTF	TGTGCCAGCAGTTTTTTAGGCAGCGGAGGCTACACCTTC
TRBV7-2	-	-	TRBJ1-2	CASSPTPNYGYTF	TGTGCCAGCAGCCCCACACCTAACTATGGCTACACCTTC
TRBV11-1	TRBD1	-	TRBJ1-6	CASSVRTGVDSPLHF	TGTGCCAGCAGCGTAAGGACAGGGGTTGATTCACCCCTCCACTTT
TRBV3-1/TRBV3-2	TRBD1	-	TRBJ1-3	CASSLATGAAGNTIYF	TGTGCCAGCAGCCTCGCGACAGGGGCGGCTGGAAACACCATATATTTT
TRBV19	-	-	TRBJ2-7	CASSIDLGSTYEQYF	TGTGCCAGTAGTATAGATCTAGGGTCCACCTACGAGCAGTACTTC
TRBV11-2	-	-	TRBJ2-7	CASSLVVGGFYEQYF	TGTGCCAGCAGCTTAGTTGTGGGAGGATTCTACGAGCAGTACTTC
TRBV2	TRBD2	-	TRBJ2-1	CASGAGGLYNEQFF	TGTGCCAGCGGCGCGGGGGGGCTTTACAATGAGCAGTTCTTC
TRBV7-8	-	-	TRBJ1-2	CASSLSLDSLYGYTF	TGTGCCAGCAGCCTAAGCCTCGACAGTCTCTATGGCTACACCTTC
TRBV7-2	-	-	TRBJ2-7	CASQYSVGWEQYF	TGTGCCAGCCAATATTCGGTGGGGTGGGAGCAGTACTTC
TRBV12-2	-	-	TRBJ2-4	CASRFISRRGNIQYF	TGTGCAAGTCGCTTTATAAGCCGGAGGGGAAACATTCAGTACTTC